Listed here are 31 T cell receptor beta chains from one sample, sequenced in a study of OX40 agonist ivuxolimab in advanced cancers. The library was built by means of the immunoSEQ multiplex PCR assay. TCRdb took this table from immuneACCESS and kept in-frame rearrangements with V and J called. Such tables lack part of the clones; where checked against another copy, unresolved V genes explain under half of the gap, and the rest is unexplained. The sample profile shows around 53,000 clones; over 75% of them were found once. The top ten clones comprise around 0.64% of the sample. The sequencing used CD4+ or CD8+ T cells sorted from blood, collected in a trial of the OX40 agonist ivuxolimab. The receptors were sampled from an adult with an advanced solid tumor such as melanoma, head and neck, liver or kidney cancer.

The V call is TRBV5-1, the J call TRBJ2-1, with 7 positions matching TRBD1. Germline V gene data show CDR1 as SGHRS and CDR2 as YFSETQ. V lost 0 bases and J lost 9; bases outside the gene matches: 9. The CDR3 totals 15 residues. The CDR3 nucleotides are TGCGCCAGCAGCTTGGAAGGGGGCGCGATTAGTGAGCAGTTCTTC. As protein: CASSLEGGAISEQFF.

This chain connects TRBV6-6 to TRBJ1-1; a weak D match, TRBD1 (6 bases). Germline CDR1 reads MNHNY; CDR2 reads SVGAGI (reference sequence). This CDR3 is built from 14 residues. Between the trimmed V and J ends, which lost 5 bases and 0 bases, there was a span of 10 bases. CDR3 nucleotides: TGTGCCAGCAGTATAGGGACATTGAACACTGAAGCTTTCTTT. Translating it yields CASSIGTLNTEAFF.

CDR3 loop: CASSQKSPQYF. In DNA, the CDR3 is TGTGCCAGCAGTCAAAAGAGCCCCCAGTACTTC. The rearrangement links TRBV28 to TRBJ2-7; D not resolved. The CDR3 is 11 amino acids. V was cut by 5 bases and J by 10 bases, with 12 bases left in between. Germline CDR1 reads MDHEN; CDR2 reads SYDVKM.

The V and J genes are TRBV7-9 and TRBJ2-7; TRBD2 aligns across 11 bases. Looked up from germline, CDR1 is SEHNR and CDR2 is FQNEAQ (reference sequence). This CDR3 is built from 18 residues. The V segment lost 2 bases and the J segment 7 bases; nucleotides outside the gene matches: 16. CDR3 DNA sequence: TGTGCCAGCAGCTTATCCCACGTTAGCGGGAGGGCCGTGAGGGAGCAGTACTTC. This sequence encodes CASSLSHVSGRAVREQYF.

The chain joins TRBV28 to TRBJ2-3; TRBD2 matches at 12 bases. V lost 4 bases and J lost 6; bases outside the gene matches: 5. Germline CDR1 is MDHEN and CDR2 is SYDVKM. CDR3 length equals 15 residues. The CDR3 region is CASSWTSGIGDTQYF. In nucleotides, the CDR3 is TGTGCCAGCAGTTGGACTAGCGGGATCGGTGATACGCAGTATTTT.

The rearrangement joins TRBV7-3 to TRBJ2-3; D may be TRBD2 (6 bases). CDR1 and CDR2 (germline): SGHTA, FQGTGA. V lost 5 bases and J lost 2, with 14 bases in between. The CDR3 loop spans 15 amino acids. CDR3 in amino acids: CASSMSGTPTDTQYF. The CDR3 bases are TGTGCCAGCAGCATGTCCGGGACTCCCACAGATACGCAGTATTTT. Together with reference TRBV7-3 and TRBJ2-3, the CDR3 gives the full variable domain: GAGVSQTPSNKVTEKGKYVELRCDPISGHTALYWYRQSLGQGPEFLIYFQGTGAADDSGLPNDRFFAVRPEGSVSTLKIQRTERGDSAVYLCASSMSGTPTDTQYFGPGTRLTVL.

The rearrangement uses TRBV28 and TRBJ1-4; no clear D. The V and J ends lost 3 bases and 0 bases respectively, with 14 bases between them. The CDR3 is 17 amino acids. Germline loops: CDR1 MDHEN, CDR2 SYDVKM. The CDR3 sequence is CASSLHSQGATNEKLFF. The CDR3 nucleotides are TGTGCCAGCAGTTTGCATTCGCAAGGAGCAACTAATGAAAAACTGTTTTTT.

This chain links TRBV19 with TRBJ2-5, with TRBD2 matching 15 bases. This CDR3 is built from 18 residues. The J segment lost 4 bases and the V segment lost 5 bases, leaving 11 bases of the junction unmatched. Looked up from germline, CDR1 is LNHDA and CDR2 is SQIVND (reference sequence). The CDR3 nucleotides are TGTGCCAGTAGTTCTACTCCACCGGGACTAGCGGGAGGAGAGACCCAGTACTTC. As protein: CASSSTPPGLAGGETQYF. Using reference TRBV19 and TRBJ2-5 for the parts outside the CDR3, the full variable domain is DGGITQSPKYLFRKEGQNVTLSCEQNLNHDAMYWYRQDPGQGLRLIYYSQIVNDFQKGDIAEGYSVSREKKESFPLTVTSAQKNPTAFYLCASSSTPPGLAGGETQYFGPGTRLLVL.

The chain recombines TRBV5-4 with TRBJ2-1, with D perhaps TRBD1 or TRBD2 (6 bases each). The CDR3 spans 16 residues. V lost 9 bases and J lost 5, with 24 bases in between. Germline lookup yields CDR1 SGHNT and CDR2 YYREEE (reference sequence). The CDR3 here is CATLGGVLPSNNEQFF. DNA for the CDR3: TGTGCCACCTTGGGGGGCGTACTCCCTTCGAACAATGAGCAGTTCTTC.

The V and J genes are TRBV10-3 and TRBJ1-4; D may be TRBD1 (5 bases). The germline V and J ends were trimmed by 5 bases and 8 bases, with 15 bases remaining between them. The CDR3 loop spans 14 amino acids. CDR1 is ENHRY, CDR2 SYGVKD, per germline. The CDR3 loop reads CAISNDPKGEKLFF. For the CDR3, the DNA is TGTGCCATCAGTAACGACCCTAAGGGGGAAAAACTGTTTTTT.

The chain combines TRBV5-4 with TRBJ2-6; the D gene is possibly TRBD2 (6 bases). Trimming pared 2 bases from V and 0 bases from J, leaving 12 bases between. CDR1 SGHNT and CDR2 YYREEE come from the germline V gene (reference sequence). The CDR3 totals 17 residues. This CDR3 reads CASSFPGLPSGANVLTF. CDR3 DNA sequence: TGTGCCAGCAGCTTCCCGGGACTCCCCTCTGGGGCCAACGTCCTGACTTTC.

This clone was counted a few times. The V call is TRBV7-6, the J call TRBJ2-1; D unresolved. Trimming stripped 11 bases from V and 2 bases from J, with 7 bases between. The CDR3 spans 11 residues. Germline CDR1 SGHVS, CDR2 FNYEAQ. CDR3 protein: CAVSTYNEQFF. The CDR3 DNA follows: TGTGCCGTCTCAACCTACAATGAGCAGTTCTTC.

The rearrangement uses TRBV2 and TRBJ2-3; 9 bases map to TRBD2. Germline trimming cut 7 bases from V and 7 bases from J; bases unmatched to any gene: 6. The CDR3 is 13 amino acids. The germline CDR1 and CDR2 sequences are SNHLY and FYNNEI. The CDR3: CASNLAGSYTQYF. The DNA for the CDR3 is TGTGCCAGCAACCTAGCGGGAAGTTATACGCAGTATTTT.

This rearrangement joins TRBV30 to TRBJ2-5; D possibly matches TRBD1 or TRBD2 (6 bases each). This CDR3 is built from 13 residues. V gave up 5 bases and J gave up 1 base, with 11 bases separating them. Germline lookup yields CDR1 GTSNPN and CDR2 SVGIG (reference sequence). CDR3 region: CAWEGGSQETQYF. The CDR3 region has the DNA TGTGCCTGGGAGGGGGGCTCCCAAGAGACCCAGTACTTC. Looking up the rest from reference TRBV30 and TRBJ2-5 gives the full variable domain: SQTIHQWPATLVQPVGSPLSLECTVEGTSNPNLYWYRQAAGRGLQLLFYSVGIGQISSEVPQNLSASRPQDRQFILSSKKLLLSDSGFYLCAWEGGSQETQYFGPGTRLLVL.

The chain links TRBV10-1 to TRBJ2-3; 7 bases line up with TRBD2. The CDR3 loop spans 16 amino acids. The V segment lost 8 bases and the J segment 2 bases; nucleotides outside the gene matches: 13. Germline V gives CDR1 WNHNN, CDR2 SYGVQD (reference sequence). The CDR3, as DNA: TGCGCCAGCGCCCGGCTAGCGGAAATACACACAGATACGCAGTATTTT. Amino acids: CASARLAEIHTDTQYF.

The V gene is TRBV11-1, the J gene TRBJ2-2; 9 bases are a match to TRBD1. CDR1 SGHAT and CDR2 FQDESV come from the germline V gene (reference sequence). Trimming took 6 bases from V and 6 from J; bases not matched to a gene: 8. This CDR3 is built from 15 residues. CDR3 region: CASRNRDREAGELFF. The CDR3 DNA follows: TGTGCCAGCAGAAACCGGGACAGGGAAGCCGGGGAGCTGTTTTTT.

The chain joins TRBV10-3 to TRBJ1-5, with D tentatively TRBD1 (6 bases). The CDR3 length is 15 residues. V lost 3 bases to trimming and J lost 4 bases, with 13 bases between them. Germline CDR1 is ENHRY and CDR2 is SYGVKD. CDR3 nucleotides: TGTGCCATCAGTGAAGGGGACCAGGGGAATCAGCCCCAGCATTTT. Translation: CAISEGDQGNQPQHF.

Here the CDR3 reads CASSFGAQGTQPQHF. In DNA, the CDR3 is TGTGCCAGCAGCTTCGGGGCACAGGGTACTCAGCCCCAGCATTTT. This rearrangement joins TRBV5-6 to TRBJ1-5, with TRBD1 as a possible D gene (6 bases). Germline V CDR1 and CDR2: SGHDT, YYEEEE. The germline V and J ends were trimmed by 2 bases and 6 bases, with 15 bases remaining between them. The CDR3 extends over 15 amino acids.

The J gene is TRBJ1-6, the V gene TRBV5-1; D is uncertain. The germline V gene encodes CDR1 SGHRS and CDR2 YFSETQ. V was cut by 4 bases and J by 1 base, with 6 bases left in between. CDR3 size: 14 residues. CDR3 region: CASSRESYNSPLHF. The CDR3, as DNA: TGCGCCAGCAGCAGGGAGTCCTATAATTCACCCCTCCACTTT. Full variable domain (remainder filled in from reference TRBV5-1 and TRBJ1-6): KAGVTQTPRYLIKTRGQQVTLSCSPISGHRSVSWYQQTPGQGLQFLFEYFSETQRNKGNFPGRFSGRQFSNSRSEMNVSTLELGDSALYLCASSRESYNSPLHFGNGTRLTVT.

The count of this clone is one. This sequence joins TRBV5-4 and TRBJ1-3; possible D gene TRBD1, 6 bases. V dropped 6 bases and J dropped 0 bases, with 13 bases sitting between them. Looked up from germline, CDR1 is SGHNT and CDR2 is YYREEE (reference sequence). The CDR3 extends over 15 amino acids. CDR3 residues: CASTMDSSSGNTIYF. The CDR3 DNA reads as TGTGCCAGCACCATGGACAGTAGCTCTGGAAACACCATATATTTT.

This chain links TRBV25-1 with TRBJ2-2, with a possible D match to TRBD1 (5 bases). Germline V gene sequence: CDR1 MGHDK, CDR2 SYGVNS. The CDR3 length is 16 residues. V dropped 5 bases and J dropped 7 bases, with 20 bases sitting between them. The CDR3 region is CASSPLAGQGSGELFF. CDR3 sequence (DNA): TGTGCCAGCAGTCCACTGGCCGGGCAGGGAAGCGGGGAGCTGTTTTTT.

V gene TRBV6-6 combines with J gene TRBJ2-7; 7 bases align to TRBD1. Germline V lookup: CDR1 MNHNY, CDR2 SVGAGI (reference sequence). The length of the CDR3 is 12 residues. The V and J ends lost 4 bases and 6 bases, in that order; junction bases with no gene match: 3. The CDR3, as DNA: TGTGCCAGCAGTTCCAGACAGGGCGAGCAGTACTTC. It specifies CASSSRQGEQYF.

The chain carries TRBV29-1 and TRBJ2-3; TRBD2 might be the D (5 bases). V gave up 4 bases and J gave up 1 base, with 9 bases separating them. Germline V lookup: CDR1 SQVTM, CDR2 ANQGSEA. The CDR3 is made up of 13 amino acids. CDR3 nucleotide sequence: TGCAGCGTTGTCAGCGGACGCACAGATACGCAGTATTTT. Protein: CSVVSGRTDTQYF.

The chain joins TRBV5-1 to TRBJ1-2; the D gene is possibly TRBD1 (6 bases). V was clipped by 1 base and J by 4 bases, with 8 bases between them. This CDR3 is built from 13 residues. Germline V gene lookup returns CDR1 SGHRS and CDR2 YFSETQ. Here the CDR3 reads CASSLWDTYGYTF. The CDR3 DNA reads TGCGCCAGCAGCTTGTGGGACACCTATGGCTACACCTTC.

The chain carries TRBV11-3 and TRBJ2-1, with 7 bases that match TRBD2. CDR3 length: 15 amino acids. Germline values: CDR1 SGHNT, CDR2 YENEEA. V shed 1 base and J 3 bases; nucleotides not matched to a gene: 3. The CDR3 region is CASSLGGGNYNEQFF. The DNA for the CDR3 is TGTGCCAGCAGCTTAGGGGGGGGAAACTACAATGAGCAGTTCTTC.

The J gene is TRBJ2-1, the V gene TRBV28; D unclear. V dropped 3 bases and J dropped 5 bases, with 11 bases sitting between them. The length of the CDR3 is 14 residues. Looked up from germline, CDR1 is MDHEN and CDR2 is SYDVKM. CDR3 region: CASSFTGRNNEQFF. The CDR3 region has the DNA TGTGCCAGCAGTTTCACGGGTCGTAACAATGAGCAGTTCTTC.

The sample holds one count of this clone. V usage is TRBV5-1 and J usage is TRBJ2-2; D gene uncertain. This CDR3 has 15 residues. V lost 1 base and J 1 base, leaving 8 bases between the germline ends. Germline CDR1 SGHRS, CDR2 YFSETQ. This CDR3 reads CASSLLGQNTGELFF. CDR3 sequence (DNA): TGCGCCAGCAGCTTGTTAGGCCAGAACACCGGGGAGCTGTTTTTT.

The J gene is TRBJ1-2, the V gene TRBV29-1; a possible D gene is TRBD1 (5 bases). The CDR3 totals 12 residues. CDR1 and CDR2 (germline): SQVTM, ANQGSEA. V was trimmed by 6 bases and J by 8 bases, leaving 16 bases between them. This CDR3 is CSVEIGAGGYTF. CDR3 DNA: TGCAGCGTAGAAATCGGGGCGGGGGGCTACACCTTC. Combining the CDR3 with reference TRBV29-1 and TRBJ1-2 gives the whole variable domain SAVISQKPSRDICQRGTSLTIQCQVDSQVTMMFWYRQQPGQSLTLIATANQGSEATYESGFVIDKFPISRPNLTFSTLTVSNMSPEDSSIYLCSVEIGAGGYTFGSGTRLTVV.

The chain carries TRBV10-3 and TRBJ1-1; D perhaps matches TRBD1 (6 bases). Deletions cut 4 bases from V and 3 bases from J, with 12 bases between. The CDR3 is made up of 14 amino acids. Germline lookup yields CDR1 ENHRY and CDR2 SYGVKD. CDR3 protein: CAISGGAEYTEAFF. In nucleotides, the CDR3 is TGTGCCATCAGTGGGGGGGCGGAGTACACTGAAGCTTTCTTT.

The genes are TRBV19 and TRBJ2-4; D perhaps matches TRBD1 (5 bases). The CDR3 length is 16 residues. The germline V and J ends were trimmed by 7 bases and 2 bases, with 18 bases remaining between them. Germline CDR1 and CDR2: LNHDA and SQIVND (reference sequence). CDR3 bases: TGTGCCAGTATGGCAAGAGGCAGGGTAACCAAAAACATTCAGTACTTC. As protein: CASMARGRVTKNIQYF.

This clone was seen a few times. The J gene is TRBJ2-1, the V gene TRBV4-1; perhaps D is TRBD1 or TRBD2 (6 bases each). The CDR3 runs 18 residues. Per germline, CDR1 MGHRA and CDR2 YSYEKL. V was pared by 0 bases and J by 4 bases, with 19 bases between. The CDR3 DNA is TGCGCCAGCAGCCAAGATCTCATTAAGGGGGAGGATTACAATGAGCAGTTCTTC. Its protein is CASSQDLIKGEDYNEQFF.